This paragraph reports one TCR beta chain. Its antigen remains unidentified. Primers for the PCR totalled 60 Vbeta and 13 Jbeta. Using immunoSEQ multiplex PCR, the repertoire was profiled, and TCRdb retains in-frame clones only, with some absent. Of 60,000 to 85,000 clones in the sample, just under 75% were seen once. This record comes from a study of cytomegalovirus exposure and HLA in healthy donors. Study results and caveats: V- and J-gene trimming in TCR beta was tied to a missense DCLRE1C variant by an analysis performed later. Most subjects' HLA-A and HLA-B alleles were reportedly predicted from TCR beta sequences.

The sequencing sample was made of PBMCs. The receptor was isolated from a human donor in good health.

The DNA of the CDR3 is TGTGCCATCAGTGAGTCCCGGGACAGGGGGAATCAGCCCCAGCATTTT. Protein sequence: CAISESRDRGNQPQHF. The genes are TRBV10-3 and TRBJ1-5; 11 bases align to TRBD1. The J segment lost 4 bases and the V segment lost 0 bases, leaving 2 bases of the junction unmatched. This CDR3 is built from 16 residues. CDR1 and CDR2 from the germline V gene are ENHRY and SYGVKD.